A single sample is the source of the 10 T cell receptor beta chains below, sequenced in a study of T cell changes during pregnancy in multiple sclerosis. The data were produced by immunoSEQ multiplex PCR, yet TCRdb's version contains in-frame clones alone and is incomplete. The profile shows tens of thousands of clones, around nine tenths of them singletons. Material: peripheral blood, obtained before pregnancy. The receptors were sampled from a female donor with multiple sclerosis, enrolled in a pregnancy study.

The V gene is TRBV11-2, the J gene TRBJ2-5, with 7 positions matching TRBD2. Per germline, CDR1 SGHAT and CDR2 FQNNGV. V was clipped by 8 bases and J by 5 bases; unmatched bases: 14. This CDR3 contains 15 residues. The CDR3 nucleotides read TGTGCCAGCCTCGAGGTGGGCGGGAGCGGGGAGACCCAGTACTTC. It specifies CASLEVGGSGETQYF.

This clone has only one observation. The chain uses TRBV11-2 and TRBJ1-2, with a tentative D call TRBD1 (6 bases). CDR1 and CDR2 (germline): SGHAT, FQNNGV. The CDR3 has 13 residues. The germline V and J ends were trimmed by 4 bases and 4 bases, with 10 bases remaining between them. As DNA, the CDR3 is TGTGCCAGCAGCTCAGGGGCCGGCTATGGCTACACCTTC. Amino acid sequence: CASSSGAGYGYTF.

The chain recombines TRBV2 with TRBJ2-7; D possibly corresponds to TRBD2 (6 bases). Trimming shortened V by 6 bases and J by 11 bases, and 17 bases separated the two germline ends. Germline values: CDR1 SNHLY, CDR2 FYNNEI. CDR3 size: 12 residues. The CDR3 region is CASRAEGPAEYF. CDR3 DNA sequence: TGTGCCAGCAGGGCGGAGGGCCCGGCGGAGTACTTC.

The rearrangement joins TRBV5-1 to TRBJ1-2, with 7 bases aligning to TRBD1. The germline CDR1 and CDR2 sequences are SGHRS and YFSETQ. The V and J ends lost 2 bases and 4 bases, in that order; junction bases with no gene match: 2. The CDR3 runs 13 residues. The DNA of the CDR3 is TGCGCCAGCAGCTTACGGGACAGCTATGGCTACACCTTC. Its translation: CASSLRDSYGYTF.

This rearrangement joins TRBV18 to TRBJ2-7; no definite D call. CDR1 is KGHSH, CDR2 LQKENI, per germline. CDR3 length: 12 residues. V was cut by 3 bases and J by 2 bases, with 5 bases left in between. DNA for the CDR3: TGTGCCAGCTCACCGGGCCCCTACGAGCAGTACTTC. The encoded protein is CASSPGPYEQYF.

The CDR3 nucleotides are TGTGCCAGCAGCCTTATTCCCCCAGGGAACCACGAGCAGTACTTC. Protein product: CASSLIPPGNHEQYF. The V gene is TRBV27, the J gene TRBJ2-7, with D maybe TRBD1 (5 bases). In germline, CDR1 is MNHEY, CDR2 SMNVEV (reference sequence). The germline V and J ends were trimmed by 6 bases and 5 bases, with 20 bases remaining between them. The CDR3 covers 15 residues.

In this sample, this clone turned up once. This chain links TRBV5-1 with TRBJ2-5; 13 nucleotides line up with TRBD2. CDR3 length equals 16 residues. Trimming at V came to 4 bases and at J to 5 bases, leaving 8 bases not matched to a gene. Per the germline V gene, CDR1 is SGHRS and CDR2 is YFSETQ. The CDR3 reads CASSHGTSGVHETQYF. CDR3 in DNA: TGCGCCAGCAGCCACGGGACTAGCGGGGTTCACGAGACCCAGTACTTC.

V and J are TRBV7-9 and TRBJ2-3; 7 bases fit TRBD2. The CDR3 contains 16 residues. After removal of 1 base from V and 1 base from J, the junction contained 5 bases not matched to a gene. The germline V gene encodes CDR1 SEHNR and CDR2 FQNEAQ (reference sequence). Here the CDR3 reads CASSLGASGGTDTQYF. CDR3 DNA sequence: TGTGCCAGCAGCTTAGGGGCTAGCGGAGGCACAGATACGCAGTATTTT.

This clone was seen just once. The chain couples TRBV5-8 to TRBJ1-1; tentative D call: TRBD1 (5 bases). Germline CDR1 SGHTS, CDR2 YDEGEE. This CDR3 is built from 16 residues. V dropped 4 bases and J dropped 6 bases, with 22 bases sitting between them. CDR3 sequence (DNA): TGTGCCAGCAGCCTGGGGCGGTTTATCTTGAGGGCTGAAGCTTTCTTT. Residues: CASSLGRFILRAEAFF.

The chain employs TRBV5-4 and TRBJ1-2; 10 bases align to TRBD1. The germline V gene has CDR1 SGHNT and CDR2 YYREEE (reference sequence). With 3 bases clipped from V and 8 bases from J, the junction kept 13 bases outside the gene matches. The CDR3 is made up of 16 amino acids. CDR3 sequence: CASSSETGGAWEGYTF. The CDR3 DNA follows: TGTGCCAGCAGCTCGGAGACAGGGGGCGCTTGGGAAGGCTACACCTTC. The full variable domain, in which reference TRBV5-4 and TRBJ1-2 provide the parts outside the CDR3, is ETGVTQSPTHLIKTRGQQVTLRCSSQSGHNTVSWYQQALGQGPQFIFQYYREEENGRGNFPPRFSGLQFPNYSSELNVNALELDDSALYLCASSSETGGAWEGYTFGSGTRLTVV.